This entry concerns a single TCR beta chain. This clonotype was counted between two and nine times. Its cognate antigen has yet to be identified. Base qualities are not provided; no much larger clone lies one nucleotide away. The treatment or condition label here, explained by the study, means: allogeneic hematopoietic cell transplantation with graft depleted of TCRalphabeta T cells and CD19 B cells. The children who served as transplant recipients had been given grafts of TCRalphabeta/CD19-depleted allogeneic hematopoietic cells. These data are taken from a study of T-cell reconstitution after alpha-beta-depleted transplantation in children (dated by TCRdb to between 2015 and 2016). As for the study more broadly: T-cell immune reconstitution after TCRalphabeta/CD19-depleted allogeneic hematopoietic cell transplantation in children was quantitatively tracked in the study by means of TCR repertoire profiling.

Receptor amplification or capture employed PCR. The instrument given in TCRdb is Illumina HiSeq 2500. Molecular barcoding was employed in the preparation of TCR libraries, with unique molecular identifiers being used to normalize TCRbeta repertoire quantification. Starting from the raw public reads, TCRdb applied fastp trimming at Q25, assembled clones with MiXCR and retained in-frame beta chains. All rows with the same CDR3 protein become a single entry with the most common DNA and genes. The sample yields some 840,000 distinct CDR3 sequences; around 15% were counted once. The ten largest clones capture roughly 4.8% of the sample. CDR3 length: 15 amino acids, cysteine to phenylalanine. The sequence is cut down to CDR3 DNA, 45 bases in frame from base 1. The V and J ends are trimmed by 5 bases and 0 bases, leaving 14 bases between them. The research as a whole found: The frequencies of hyperexpanded clones fell over the following months, and after one year, T-cell counts and TCRbeta diversity were mostly attributed to newly produced T cells. The apparently early recovery of alphabetaT-cell counts about two months after transplant reportedly depended on only several hundred rapidly expanded clones that came from non-depleted graft cells. In some patients, high TCRbeta diversity at day 60 was attributed to recipient T cells and intrathymic progenitors that had survived conditioning.

The sequence is built from TRBV12-3 or TRBV12-4 and TRBJ2-7, with TRBD1 as a weak D call on 6 bases. The source material was PBMCs, mostly from graft donor cells, sampled 360 days after TCRalphabeta/CD19-depleted stem cell transplant. This receptor was obtained from a male patient younger than 18 who had a stem cell transplant for acute lymphoblastic leukemia, so the T cells may come from the graft donor. The sequence in DNA is TGTGCCAGCAGTGCTGACAGGTTGCCCTCCTACGAGCAGTACTTC. This encodes CASSADRLPSYEQYF.